Below are 17 T cell receptor beta chains sequenced from a single sample in a study of blood T cell repertoires in COVID-19. Libraries were prepared by immunoSEQ multiplex PCR; TCRdb keeps only in-frame clonotypes and omits some of them. The table includes fewer than 350,000 clones, roughly nine tenths detected once. The sequencing input was peripheral blood. The receptors derive from a woman in her 30s with COVID-19, enrolled during active disease.

The chain couples TRBV6-5 to TRBJ2-5, with 7 bases that match TRBD2. Trimming took 0 bases from V and 4 from J; bases not matched to a gene: 5. Germline CDR1 and CDR2: MNHEY and SVGAGI. The CDR3 covers 15 residues. Written as DNA, the CDR3 is TGTGCCAGCAGTTACTCCGCGGGGGTGACAGAGACCCAGTACTTC. The encoded protein is CASSYSAGVTETQYF.

The chain joins TRBV27 to TRBJ2-3; 9 positions agree with TRBD2. From germline, CDR1 is MNHEY and CDR2 SMNVEV (reference sequence). The CDR3 runs to 17 residues. V shed 2 bases, J shed 4 bases, and the junction held 10 bases outside the gene matches. CDR3 bases: TGTGCCAGCAGTTTAATGGGCGGGGGGGCCCCCGCAGATACGCAGTATTTT. Protein product: CASSLMGGGAPADTQYF.

The rearrangement links TRBV20-1 to TRBJ1-2, with a weak D call TRBD1 (5 bases). The CDR3 is 11 amino acids. V lost 6 bases and J lost 7, with 12 bases in between. Germline-derived CDR1 and CDR2 are DFQATT and SNEGSKA (reference sequence). Written as DNA, the CDR3 is TGCAGTGCGCTGATCGGGGGTGGCTACACCTTC. Its protein is CSALIGGGYTF.

CDR3 in DNA: TGTGCCACCAGCAAAGACAGGGGCGCCTACGAGCAGTACTTC. It translates to CATSKDRGAYEQYF. The chain is built from TRBV15 and TRBJ2-7; 8 bases fit TRBD1. The CDR3 contains 14 residues. J lost 2 bases, V lost 4 bases, and 4 bases had no gene match. Per germline, CDR1 LNHNV and CDR2 YYDKDF (reference sequence).

This clone was seen a few times. The chain is built from TRBV5-1 and TRBJ1-1, with 7 bases that match TRBD1. This CDR3 has 14 amino acids. The V segment lost 4 bases and the J segment 3 bases; nucleotides outside the gene matches: 6. In germline, CDR1 is SGHRS, CDR2 YFSETQ. This CDR3 is CASSLGQRDTEAFF. CDR3 nucleotides: TGCGCCAGCAGCCTGGGACAGCGAGACACTGAAGCTTTCTTT.

This chain connects TRBV12-3 or TRBV12-4 to TRBJ2-3, with D uncertain. The CDR3 length is 11 residues. Trimming removed 6 bases from V and 2 bases from J, with 3 bases in between. CDR3 sequence: CASSLTDTQYF. The CDR3 DNA follows: TGTGCCAGCAGCCTCACAGATACGCAGTATTTT.

The chain links TRBV3-1 (or the pseudogene TRBV3-2) to TRBJ1-1, with D perhaps TRBD1 (6 bases). Trimming took 1 base from V and 3 from J, leaving 9 bases between them. CDR1 and CDR2 from the germline V gene are LGHDT and YNNKEL (reference sequence). The CDR3 is made up of 14 amino acids. CDR3 in amino acids: CASSQGTVDTEAFF. CDR3 nucleotide sequence: TGTGCCAGCAGCCAAGGGACAGTCGACACTGAAGCTTTCTTT.

V is TRBV2 and J is TRBJ1-6; 8 nucleotides line up with TRBD1. This CDR3 is 14 amino acids long. V shed 11 bases and J 7 bases; nucleotides not matched to a gene: 10. Germline values: CDR1 SNHLY, CDR2 FYNNEI. The CDR3 DNA reads TGTGCCGGAAGCCGGACAGGGCCCAATTCACCCCTCCACTTT. Translated, it gives CAGSRTGPNSPLHF. The complete variable domain, with remaining parts taken from reference TRBV2 and TRBJ1-6, reads EPEVTQTPSHQVTQMGQEVILRCVPISNHLYFYWYRQILGQKVEFLVSFYNNEISEKSEIFDDQFSVERPDGSNFTLKIRSTKLEDSAMYFCAGSRTGPNSPLHFGNGTRLTVT.

This clone was detected only a few times. This chain links TRBV2 with TRBJ2-2; 7 bases line up with TRBD1. Germline assignment: CDR1 SNHLY and CDR2 FYNNEI. The CDR3 contains 14 residues. V dropped 7 bases and J dropped 7; count of bases not matched to a gene: 9. The CDR3 is CASNSKQGIGELFF. The DNA of the CDR3 is TGTGCCAGCAATTCTAAACAGGGGATCGGGGAGCTGTTTTTT.

This chain links TRBV6-6 with TRBJ1-1; 10 bases agree with TRBD1. With 5 bases clipped from V and 1 base from J, the junction kept 13 bases outside the gene matches. The CDR3 has 18 amino acids. Looked up from germline, CDR1 is MNHNY and CDR2 is SVGAGI (reference sequence). CDR3 nucleotide sequence: TGTGCCAGCAGTCATCCGGGACAGGGGCGAGGAGGGAACACTGAAGCTTTCTTT. Translation gives CASSHPGQGRGGNTEAFF.

The V gene is TRBV4-2, the J gene TRBJ2-7, with D uncertain. This CDR3 is built from 14 residues. V dropped 1 base and J dropped 2 bases, with 9 bases sitting between them. Germline lookup yields CDR1 LGHNA and CDR2 YNFKEQ. CDR3 sequence reads: CASSQGTDTYEQYF. In nucleotides, the CDR3 is TGTGCCAGCAGCCAAGGAACCGACACCTACGAGCAGTACTTC.

This chain uses TRBV19 with TRBJ2-7, with TRBD1 matching 9 bases. With V trimmed by 5 bases and J by 5 bases, 4 bases remained unmatched. Germline V CDR1 and CDR2: LNHDA, SQIVND (reference sequence). This CDR3 has 13 residues. CDR3 in amino acids: CASSPDRGHEQYF. The CDR3 nucleotides are TGTGCCAGTAGTCCGGACAGGGGCCACGAGCAGTACTTC.

This clone was detected a few times. The chain employs TRBV5-1 and TRBJ2-2; 9 bases match TRBD1. V lost 4 bases to trimming and J lost 1 base; unmatched junction nucleotides: 2. The germline gives CDR1 SGHRS, CDR2 YFSETQ. The CDR3 is 15 amino acids. The CDR3 reads CASSPDRGNTGELFF. In nucleotides, the CDR3 is TGCGCCAGCAGCCCGGACAGGGGGAACACCGGGGAGCTGTTTTTT.

This clone showed up just once. The genes are TRBV27 and TRBJ1-3; TRBD1 matches at 8 bases. Germline V CDR1 and CDR2: MNHEY, SMNVEV (reference sequence). The V gene end was trimmed by 5 bases and the J gene end by 4 bases; junction bases not matched to a gene: 19. The CDR3 has 19 amino acids. DNA for the CDR3: TGTGCCAGCAGTGAACTTCGGGCGGCCTCAGGGGGCGGAGGAAACACCATATATTTT. Its translation: CASSELRAASGGGGNTIYF.

The chain employs TRBV4-1 and TRBJ2-1, with 14 bases lining up with TRBD2. The V segment lost 0 bases and the J segment 7 bases; nucleotides outside the gene matches: 5. Germline values: CDR1 MGHRA, CDR2 YSYEKL. The CDR3 consists of 17 residues. The CDR3 bases are TGCGCCAGCAGCCAAGAAAGGGGACTAGCGGGGGTTAATGAGCAGTTCTTC. This sequence encodes CASSQERGLAGVNEQFF.

The chain couples TRBV6-5 to TRBJ2-2; 8 nucleotides match TRBD1. In germline, CDR1 is MNHEY, CDR2 SVGAGI. The CDR3 has 15 amino acids. V was pared by 6 bases and J by 4 bases, with 7 bases of the junction left unmatched. CDR3 sequence: CASRPRDRITGELFF. For the CDR3, the DNA is TGTGCCAGCAGACCCCGGGACAGGATCACCGGGGAGCTGTTTTTT.

The chain carries TRBV19 and TRBJ1-2; D is unclear. Germline V gene lookup returns CDR1 LNHDA and CDR2 SQIVND (reference sequence). This CDR3 comprises 13 residues. V was clipped by 6 bases and J by 2 bases, with 10 bases between them. The CDR3 is CASSVRPNYGYTF. The DNA for the CDR3 is TGTGCCAGTAGCGTCAGGCCCAACTATGGCTACACCTTC.